This T cell receptor (beta chain) was identified during a study of blood T cells in healthy people across ages. Isolating PBMCs gave at least 6.5 million of these cells per sample. The CDR3 is made up of 15 amino acids. CDR1 is MNHNY, CDR2 SVGAGI, per germline (reference sequence). The trim removed 4 bases at V and 4 bases at J, leaving 7 bases unmatched. Study-wide results and caveats: Calculation of diversity from one million T cells yielded estimates considered to be underestimates.

Combining a sample-barcoded 5' primer with a J-beta primer mix, a second PCR ran for roughly 7 to 12 cycles. With 12 random nucleotides, a template-switch adaptor tagged each individual cDNA molecule. TCRdb re-called the 5' RACE reads through MiXCR, storing one row per CDR3 protein. The table has over 1.5 million distinct CDR3 sequences, around 50% seen once. With respect to this clonotype: Its antigen remains unidentified.

The sequenced sample was blood. The receptor's source is a woman aged 40-49 years in good health. V and J are TRBV6-6 and TRBJ2-1; 7 bases are shared with TRBD2. CDR3 nucleotides: TGTGCCAGCAGTTCCTTTGGGGGGGAATACAATGAGCAGTTCTTC. The encoded protein is CASSSFGGEYNEQFF.